The present TCR beta chain was sequenced within a study of regulatory T cells in long-lasting Graves disease. This clonotype was seen repeatedly, ten times or more. Its target is not known. Arm-PCR of CDR3 regions with iRepertoire HTBI primers generated TCR beta libraries. TCRdb analysed the multiplex PCR reads with MiXCR anew, one entry per CDR3 protein. The sample holds around 330,000 distinct CDR3 sequences; about 20% are singletons and the top ten take less than 45%. Stated time point: newly diagnosed GD, antithyroid drugs for less than 3 months. Extracted PBMC RNA gave rise to the TCR library. Xi'an, China, was home to the endocrinology department that provided patients. General observations from the study: Rather than thyroid tissue, only peripheral blood underwent study.

Material: peripheral blood mononuclear cells (PBMCs), obtained at new diagnosis, from a patient treated with antithyroid drugs. The sequence derives from a female donor with Graves disease.

In nucleotides, the CDR3 is TGTGCCAGCAGTAAAACCGCAGGACGATACGAGCAGTACTTC. Translation: CASSKTAGRYEQYF. The genes are TRBV6-1 and TRBJ2-7; D is undetermined. The V gene's germline CDR1 is MNHNS and CDR2 SASEGT. The V gene lost 5 bases and the J gene lost 4 bases, with 15 bases spanning the gap. CDR3 size: 14 residues.